This TCR beta chain appears in the sequencing data of a study of vaccination effects on CD4 cells after COVID-19. About the research overall: Post-vaccine sampling occurred a median 72 days after the second dose. Notes on the study in general: Researchers report that only 1 of 255 vaccine-induced clones in healthy vaccinees cross-reacted with common cold coronaviruses.

Sequencing used immunoSEQ multiplex PCR; TCRdb keeps in-frame clones, though not all of them. Of 65,000 to 90,000 clones in the sample, around 70% were seen once. Isolating CD4+ T cells followed ten to eleven days of culture. Participants got two doses of BNT162b2 or mRNA-1273 vaccine. At days 3 and 7, half of the medium was exchanged for IL-2 medium. This clone was observed once. The antigen is not known. Germline assignment: CDR1 LNHNV and CDR2 YYDKDF (reference sequence). V was cut by 1 base and J by 11 bases, with 12 bases left in between. The CDR3 contains 13 residues. Sequencing was performed on CD4+ T cells from PBMCs cultured without peptide, taken after COVID-19 vaccination. The V gene is TRBV15, the J gene TRBJ1-5, with D unclear. This receptor was obtained from a human donor who received a COVID-19 vaccine. CDR3 residues: CATSRASVSSQHF. The CDR3 nucleotides are TGTGCCACCAGCAGAGCAAGTGTGTCGTCCCAGCATTTT. Full variable domain (rest looked up from reference TRBV15 and TRBJ1-5): DAMVIQNPRYQVTQFGKPVTLSCSQTLNHNVMYWYQQKSSQAPKLLFHYYDKDFNNEADTPDNFQSRRPNTSFCFLDIRSPGLGDTAMYLCATSRASVSSQHFGDGTRLSIL.